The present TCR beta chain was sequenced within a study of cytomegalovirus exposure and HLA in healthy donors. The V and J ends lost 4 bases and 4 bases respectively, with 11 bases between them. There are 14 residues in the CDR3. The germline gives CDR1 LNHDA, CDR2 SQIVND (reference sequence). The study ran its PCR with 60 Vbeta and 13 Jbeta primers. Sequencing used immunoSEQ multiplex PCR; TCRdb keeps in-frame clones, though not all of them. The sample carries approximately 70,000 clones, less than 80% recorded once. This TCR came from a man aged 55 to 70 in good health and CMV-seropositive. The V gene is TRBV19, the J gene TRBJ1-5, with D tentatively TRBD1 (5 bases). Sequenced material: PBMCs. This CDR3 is CASSNQGYNQPQHF. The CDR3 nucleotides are TGTGCCAGTAGTAACCAGGGCTATAATCAGCCCCAGCATTTT. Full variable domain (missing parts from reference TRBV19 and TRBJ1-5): DGGITQSPKYLFRKEGQNVTLSCEQNLNHDAMYWYRQDPGQGLRLIYYSQIVNDFQKGDIAEGYSVSREKKESFPLTVTSAQKNPTAFYLCASSNQGYNQPQHFGDGTRLSIL.